Following are 21 T cell receptor beta chains from one sample sequenced in a study of blood T cells in healthy people across ages. A sample-barcoded 5' primer and a J-beta primer mix were used in a second PCR of roughly 7 to 11 cycles. TCRdb re-derived calls from the 5' RACE reads in MiXCR, one entry per CDR3 protein. This sample has hundreds of thousands of distinct CDR3 sequences, with more than 25% found just once. Specimen: blood. Receptors were obtained from a woman aged 80 or over in good health.

The chain has TRBV5-6 and TRBJ1-4, with TRBD1 as a possible D gene (6 bases). Trimming took 4 bases from V and 4 from J, leaving 11 bases between them. Germline CDR1 reads SGHDT; CDR2 reads YYEEEE. The CDR3 is made up of 14 amino acids. The CDR3 reads CASSGGQFNEKLFF. The CDR3 coding sequence is TGTGCCAGCAGCGGCGGACAGTTTAATGAAAAACTGTTTTTT.

There are many counts of this clonotype. The V and J genes are TRBV4-3 and TRBJ1-4, with 9 bases fitting TRBD1. Germline assignment: CDR1 LGHNA and CDR2 YSLEER. There are 16 residues in the CDR3. The J segment lost 6 bases and the V segment lost 1 base, leaving 6 bases of the junction unmatched. The CDR3 DNA is TGCGCCAGCAGCCAAGGACCGGGACAGGGCGATGAAAAACTGTTTTTT. This encodes CASSQGPGQGDEKLFF.

CDR3 DNA: TGTGCCAGCTCACCTAACGGACCCATGAACACTGAAGCTTTCTTT. It is translated as CASSPNGPMNTEAFF. V gene TRBV18 combines with J gene TRBJ1-1; D is unresolved. This CDR3 region has 15 residues. Germline lookup yields CDR1 KGHSH and CDR2 LQKENI. V dropped 3 bases and J dropped 0 bases, with 11 bases sitting between them.

The chain uses TRBV6-1 and TRBJ2-6; D unresolved. This CDR3 contains 17 residues. Germline loops: CDR1 MNHNS, CDR2 SASEGT. With 4 bases removed from V and 0 bases from J, the gap between germline ends came to 13 bases. CDR3 DNA sequence: TGTGCCAGCAGTGCCCAGACGGGCTCCTCTGGGGCCAACGTCCTGACTTTC. Protein: CASSAQTGSSGANVLTF.

Only a few counts were recorded for this clonotype. CDR3 loop: CACPGPSGGPEEQYF. The CDR3 bases are TGTGCCTGCCCTGGCCCTAGCGGGGGGCCTGAAGAGCAGTACTTC. This chain joins TRBV30 and TRBJ2-5, with 11 bases aligning to TRBD2. The trim removed 6 bases at V and 11 bases at J, leaving 17 bases unmatched. The germline V gene has CDR1 GTSNPN and CDR2 SVGIG (reference sequence). This CDR3 contains 15 residues.

This clonotype was found many times. The chain joins TRBV20-1 to TRBJ2-3; either TRBD1 or TRBD2 may fit D (5 bases each). V was pared by 3 bases and J by 9 bases, with 10 bases between. The CDR3 is 11 amino acids. Germline V gene sequence: CDR1 DFQATT, CDR2 SNEGSKA (reference sequence). DNA for the CDR3: TGCAGTGCTAGTCCGGGACCCACGCAGTATTTT. Translation: CSASPGPTQYF.

The V and J genes are TRBV5-1 and TRBJ2-1; no reliable D call. Germline V lookup: CDR1 SGHRS, CDR2 YFSETQ. V was clipped by 5 bases and J by 8 bases, with 11 bases between them. There are 12 residues in the CDR3. The CDR3 DNA reads TGCGCCAGCAGGCAGGAGAGCGATGAGCAGTTCTTC. This sequence encodes CASRQESDEQFF. The whole variable domain, remainder taken from reference TRBV5-1 and TRBJ2-1, is KAGVTQTPRYLIKTRGQQVTLSCSPISGHRSVSWYQQTPGQGLQFLFEYFSETQRNKGNFPGRFSGRQFSNSRSEMNVSTLELGDSALYLCASRQESDEQFFGPGTRLTVL.

Regarding this clonotype: A read error is possible here, since a much larger clone lies one base away. The chain joins TRBV7-9 to TRBJ2-7, with D hard to call. This CDR3 spans 12 amino acids. Per germline, CDR1 SEHNR and CDR2 FQNEAQ (reference sequence). With 6 bases removed from V and 7 bases from J, the gap between germline ends came to 13 bases. The CDR3 DNA reads TGTGCCAGCAGACAATCAATCAATGAGCAGTACTTC. As protein: CASRQSINEQYF.

This chain uses TRBV20-1 with TRBJ2-7; 7 nucleotides match TRBD2. The ends lost 0 bases at V and 7 bases at J; junction bases unmatched: 15. Germline CDR1 is DFQATT and CDR2 is SNEGSKA (reference sequence). The CDR3 is made up of 16 amino acids. This CDR3 reads CSAREARGLTGGEQYF. DNA for the CDR3: TGCAGTGCTAGAGAGGCGAGGGGACTAACCGGCGGGGAGCAGTACTTC.

The chain couples TRBV4-1 to TRBJ1-5; D is possibly TRBD1 (5 bases). Trimming removed 5 bases at V and 7 bases at J, with 27 bases between. The CDR3 extends over 18 amino acids. The germline CDR1 and CDR2 sequences are MGHRA and YSYEKL. CDR3 sequence reads: CASSSSPPSGKEGQPQHF. DNA of the CDR3: TGCGCCAGCAGCAGCAGCCCCCCATCAGGGAAGGAGGGCCAGCCCCAGCATTTT.

The genes are TRBV5-6 and TRBJ2-2; 7 bases agree with TRBD1. The germline CDR1 and CDR2 sequences are SGHDT and YYEEEE. The junction had 13 bases not matched to a gene; V was cut back by 4 bases and J by 4 bases. The CDR3 is made up of 17 amino acids. The CDR3 nucleotides are TGTGCCAGCAGCGTTGGGGTTACAGGGGATTCCACCGGGGAGCTGTTTTTT. Its translation: CASSVGVTGDSTGELFF. Full variable domain (rest looked up from reference TRBV5-6 and TRBJ2-2): DAGVTQSPTHLIKTRGQQVTLRCSPKSGHDTVSWYQQALGQGPQFIFQYYEEEERQRGNFPDRFSGHQFPNYSSELNVNALLLGDSALYLCASSVGVTGDSTGELFFGEGSRLTVL.

V gene TRBV29-1 combines with J gene TRBJ2-1, with a possible D match to TRBD2 (6 bases). Germline V gene data show CDR1 as SQVTM and CDR2 as ANQGSEA. V was trimmed by 3 bases and J by 7 bases, leaving 10 bases between them. The CDR3 is 12 residues long. The CDR3 DNA reads as TGCAGCGTTGATGAAGGAGGGAATGAGCAGTTCTTC. Protein product: CSVDEGGNEQFF.

The genes are TRBV12-3 or TRBV12-4 and TRBJ1-3, with TRBD1 matching 7 bases. The CDR3 sequence is 17 residues long. V was pared by 7 bases and J by 1 base, with 13 bases of the junction left unmatched. The CDR3 sequence: CASTPRGDRGSGNTIYF. In nucleotides, the CDR3 is TGTGCCAGCACCCCGCGAGGGGACAGAGGGTCTGGAAACACCATATATTTT.

The sample holds a few counts of this clonotype. The CDR3: CASSPYRTFLSGANVLTF. CDR3 nucleotides: TGTGCCAGCAGCCCCTATAGGACTTTCCTCTCTGGGGCCAACGTCCTGACTTTC. The chain recombines TRBV11-2 with TRBJ2-6; D perhaps matches TRBD2 (5 bases). Germline V gene sequence: CDR1 SGHAT, CDR2 FQNNGV. V lost 5 bases, J lost 0 bases, and 17 bases lay in between. This CDR3 has 18 residues.

V is TRBV11-2 and J is TRBJ2-3; 7 bases are shared with TRBD2. V shed 5 bases, J shed 1 base, and the junction held 6 bases outside the gene matches. The CDR3 has 15 amino acids. Germline assignment: CDR1 SGHAT and CDR2 FQNNGV. The DNA for the CDR3 is TGTGCCAGCAGCGCCAGGGCGGGGGGCACAGATACGCAGTATTTT. It codes for CASSARAGGTDTQYF. Combining the CDR3 with reference TRBV11-2 and TRBJ2-3 gives the whole variable domain EAGVAQSPRYKIIEKRQSVAFWCNPISGHATLYWYQQILGQGPKLLIQFQNNGVVDDSQLPKDRFSAERLKGVDSTLKIQPAKLEDSAVYLCASSARAGGTDTQYFGPGTRLTVL.

In this sample, this clonotype turned up many times. The chain recombines TRBV20-1 with TRBJ1-2; the D gene is possibly TRBD1 (5 bases). The CDR3 length is 16 residues. Deletions cut 1 base from V and 8 bases from J, with 23 bases between. In germline, CDR1 is DFQATT, CDR2 SNEGSKA (reference sequence). In DNA form, the CDR3 reads TGCAGTGCTAGAGGCCCAGGGACGGGATCCGGAGAGGGCTACACCTTC. It encodes CSARGPGTGSGEGYTF.

This sequence joins TRBV12-3 or TRBV12-4 and TRBJ1-1; D is unresolved. The CDR3 length is 14 residues. V was pared by 3 bases and J by 2 bases, with 10 bases between. The CDR3 sequence is CASSFQADNTEAFF. The CDR3 DNA reads as TGTGCCAGCAGTTTCCAAGCGGATAACACTGAAGCTTTCTTT.

The chain is built from TRBV6-2 or TRBV6-3 and TRBJ1-1; D is unclear. Germline V gives CDR1 MNHEY, CDR2 SVGEGT. With 2 bases removed from V and 5 bases from J, the gap between germline ends came to 9 bases. The CDR3 sequence is 13 residues long. CDR3 region: CASSYRIMTEAFF. In nucleotides, the CDR3 is TGTGCCAGCAGTTACCGGATTATGACTGAAGCTTTCTTT.

Ten or more counts support this clonotype. The chain joins TRBV6-6 to TRBJ2-5; 7 nucleotides agree with TRBD1. The CDR3 totals 12 residues. V shed 4 bases, J shed 8 bases, and the junction held 4 bases outside the gene matches. Germline assignment: CDR1 MNHNY and CDR2 SVGAGI (reference sequence). The CDR3 here is CASSSTGVTQYF. The CDR3 DNA reads TGTGCCAGCAGTTCTACAGGGGTTACCCAGTACTTC.

This clonotype occurred many times. The rearrangement links TRBV18 to TRBJ2-7, with TRBD1 as a possible D gene (6 bases). The CDR3 contains 14 residues. V lost 5 bases, J lost 3 bases, and 14 bases lay in between. Germline V gene data show CDR1 as KGHSH and CDR2 as LQKENI. The CDR3 loop reads CASSEAGVGYEQYF. DNA for the CDR3: TGTGCCAGCTCAGAGGCAGGGGTCGGCTACGAGCAGTACTTC.

The chain links TRBV5-1 to TRBJ2-6; 9 bases agree with TRBD1. V lost 2 bases, J lost 1 base, and 7 bases stayed unmatched. The CDR3 is made up of 18 amino acids. Germline CDR1 is SGHRS and CDR2 is YFSETQ. CDR3 sequence: CASSLTGTGWSGANVLTF. The CDR3 nucleotides are TGCGCCAGCAGCTTAACCGGGACAGGGTGGTCTGGGGCCAACGTCCTGACTTTC. Drawing the rest from reference TRBV5-1 and TRBJ2-6, the complete variable domain is KAGVTQTPRYLIKTRGQQVTLSCSPISGHRSVSWYQQTPGQGLQFLFEYFSETQRNKGNFPGRFSGRQFSNSRSEMNVSTLELGDSALYLCASSLTGTGWSGANVLTFGAGSRLTVL.